This entry lists 7 T cell receptor beta chains sequenced from one sample in a study of shared clonotypes between healthy human individuals. Assay used: immunoSEQ multiplex PCR; TCRdb lists only in-frame clones, some missing. Seen here are approximately 2.4 million clones, roughly 95% observed once, and the top ten hold 0.13%. The specimen sequenced was naive CD4+ T cells sorted from blood. Subset defined: CD45RA+ positively selected. Receptor source: a man between 18 and 35 years old in good health.

The V and J genes are TRBV4-3 and TRBJ2-2, with unresolved D. The CDR3 consists of 15 residues. V lost 0 bases to trimming and J lost 7 bases, with 12 bases between them. Germline loops: CDR1 LGHNA, CDR2 YSLEER. The CDR3 region has the DNA TGCGCCAGCAGCCAAGATCCTCGGGTTATCGGGGAGCTGTTTTTT. It yields the protein CASSQDPRVIGELFF.

The chain couples TRBV10-3 to TRBJ2-1; 9 bases match TRBD1. The CDR3 loop spans 13 amino acids. V shed 6 bases, J shed 9 bases, and the junction held 6 bases outside the gene matches. Germline CDR1 reads ENHRY; CDR2 reads SYGVKD. Here the CDR3 reads CAISSGTGFEQFF. In nucleotides, the CDR3 is TGTGCCATCAGCTCCGGGACAGGGTTTGAGCAGTTCTTC.

The rearrangement uses TRBV30 and TRBJ1-2, with a weak D call TRBD1 (5 bases). V lost 2 bases and J lost 4, with 17 bases in between. Looked up from germline, CDR1 is GTSNPN and CDR2 is SVGIG (reference sequence). The CDR3 spans 15 residues. CDR3 loop: CAWSTSEGISYGYTF. DNA of the CDR3: TGTGCCTGGAGTACCTCAGAGGGGATTAGCTATGGCTACACCTTC.

The chain links TRBV6-5 to TRBJ1-5; TRBD1 might be the D (6 bases). V was cut by 6 bases and J by 0 bases, with 12 bases left in between. The germline V gene has CDR1 MNHEY and CDR2 SVGAGI. This CDR3 contains 15 residues. The CDR3 sequence is CASSSTGPSNQPQHF. The CDR3 nucleotides read TGTGCCAGCAGCAGTACAGGGCCTAGCAATCAGCCCCAGCATTTT.

The genes are TRBV6-6 and TRBJ1-5, with TRBD1 identical over 9 bases. The J segment lost 7 bases and the V segment lost 6 bases, leaving 7 bases of the junction unmatched. The CDR3 loop spans 14 amino acids. Germline loops: CDR1 MNHNY, CDR2 SVGAGI (reference sequence). This CDR3 is CASREGQGGQPQHF. The DNA of the CDR3 is TGTGCCAGCAGGGAGGGACAGGGCGGGCAGCCCCAGCATTTT.

The chain couples TRBV27 to TRBJ2-5; D perhaps matches TRBD1 (6 bases). The CDR3 is 17 amino acids. Deletions cut 3 bases from V and 4 bases from J, with 21 bases between. Germline V gene lookup returns CDR1 MNHEY and CDR2 SMNVEV (reference sequence). CDR3 in DNA: TGTGCCAGCAGTTTTCTGTATACCGGCAGGGGAACAGAGACCCAGTACTTC. This sequence encodes CASSFLYTGRGTETQYF.

V gene TRBV2 combines with J gene TRBJ2-7; D is ambiguous. The CDR3 spans 13 residues. Germline CDR1 and CDR2: SNHLY and FYNNEI. Trimming removed 5 bases from V and 4 bases from J, with 12 bases in between. The CDR3 spells CASSQGFPYEQYF. The CDR3, as DNA: TGTGCCAGCAGTCAAGGGTTTCCGTACGAGCAGTACTTC.